The 20 T cell receptor beta chains below all came from one sample that was sequenced in a study of blood T cell repertoires in COVID-19. Assay: immunoSEQ multiplex PCR; the TCRdb copy retains only in-frame clones and omits some. The sample yields roughly 280,000 clones, roughly nine tenths seen once. The sequenced material came from PBMCs or T cells enriched from blood (not recorded which). These receptors all stem from a young woman who had recovered from COVID-19.

This rearrangement joins TRBV7-9 to TRBJ2-5, with 10 nucleotides matching TRBD2. The J segment lost 2 bases and the V segment lost 4 bases, leaving 7 bases of the junction unmatched. Germline V CDR1 and CDR2: SEHNR, FQNEAQ (reference sequence). CDR3 length: 16 residues. Written as DNA, the CDR3 is TGTGCCAGCAGCTCCCTATTACTAGCGGGGCAAGAGACCCAGTACTTC. Its protein is CASSSLLLAGQETQYF.

This chain connects TRBV28 to TRBJ2-7; D might be TRBD1 (6 bases). With 5 bases removed from V and 8 bases from J, the gap between germline ends came to 19 bases. The length of the CDR3 is 14 residues. Germline V gives CDR1 MDHEN, CDR2 SYDVKM. The CDR3: CASSPIDRHPQQYF. Here the CDR3 DNA reads TGTGCCAGCAGTCCAATAGACAGGCATCCACAGCAGTACTTC.

The V gene is TRBV28, the J gene TRBJ1-5; D is uncertain. The CDR3 length is 12 residues. Germline V gene lookup returns CDR1 MDHEN and CDR2 SYDVKM. V was shortened by 3 bases and J by 9 bases, with 9 bases between the two germline ends. CDR3 amino acids: CASSFKRGPQHF. Written as DNA, the CDR3 is TGTGCCAGCAGTTTCAAGCGGGGGCCCCAGCATTTT.

The CDR3 here is CASSLGGQVYGYTF. The CDR3 DNA reads TGTGCCAGCAGCTTAGGGGGACAAGTCTATGGCTACACCTTC. V and J are TRBV7-2 and TRBJ1-2; D perhaps matches TRBD1 (6 bases). Germline V gives CDR1 SGHTA, CDR2 FQGNSA. The CDR3 spans 14 residues. Trimming cost V 1 base and J 4 bases, with 10 bases left between them.

The chain couples TRBV24-1 to TRBJ2-7, with TRBD2 as a possible D gene (7 bases). CDR3 size: 21 residues. Germline CDR1 and CDR2: KGHDR and SFDVKD. The CDR3 is CAHNQGRGPPSRRGPTSEQYF. The CDR3 DNA is TGTGCTCACAACCAGGGAAGAGGCCCCCCGAGTAGGCGGGGGCCAACCTCAGAGCAGTACTTC.

This rearrangement joins TRBV27 to TRBJ1-5; 9 nucleotides agree with TRBD1. Unmatched junction bases numbered 6, after V lost 1 base and J lost 5 bases. This CDR3 is 16 amino acids long. Germline CDR1 reads MNHEY; CDR2 reads SMNVEV (reference sequence). The CDR3 coding sequence is TGTGCCAGCAGTTTATTAGGGACAGGGAGGTATCAGCCCCAGCATTTT. Its translation: CASSLLGTGRYQPQHF.

The chain has TRBV4-1 and TRBJ1-4, with 9 bases lining up with TRBD1. This CDR3 is 18 amino acids long. The V and J ends lost 1 base and 1 base, in that order; junction bases with no gene match: 7. In germline, CDR1 is MGHRA, CDR2 YSYEKL. The CDR3 bases are TGCGCCAGCAGCCAAGCCCCCCCGGGACAGGGAACTAATGAAAAACTGTTTTTT. Translated: CASSQAPPGQGTNEKLFF.

This sequence joins TRBV13 and TRBJ2-5; TRBD2 agrees at 9 bases. The CDR3 has 16 residues. Trimming cost V 4 bases and J 5 bases; bases outside gene matches: 11. In germline, CDR1 is PRHDT, CDR2 FYEKMQ (reference sequence). The CDR3 DNA follows: TGTGCCAGCAGCTCCCGAGCGGGGGGAGATTTCGAGACCCAGTACTTC. Encoded protein: CASSSRAGGDFETQYF.

This chain connects TRBV6-5 to TRBJ2-3; 8 bases align to TRBD1. The germline V gene encodes CDR1 MNHEY and CDR2 SVGAGI. After removal of 0 bases from V and 3 bases from J, the junction contained 2 bases not matched to a gene. CDR3 size: 15 residues. CDR3 in amino acids: CASSYSDRETDTQYF. DNA of the CDR3: TGTGCCAGCAGTTACTCGGACAGGGAGACAGATACGCAGTATTTT.

This clone was seen just once. This chain joins TRBV3-1 (or the pseudogene TRBV3-2) and TRBJ2-7; 11 nucleotides line up with TRBD1. This CDR3 contains 19 residues. Germline assignment: CDR1 LGHDT and CDR2 YNNKEL (reference sequence). The ends lost 4 bases at V and 3 bases at J; junction bases unmatched: 17. CDR3 amino acids: CASSLLRGIGQGAYYEQYF. The CDR3 region has the DNA TGTGCCAGCAGCCTTCTCCGAGGAATCGGACAGGGGGCATACTACGAGCAGTACTTC.

The chain recombines TRBV24-1 with TRBJ1-2, with D unresolved. Germline-derived CDR1 and CDR2 are KGHDR and SFDVKD. Trimming cost V 7 bases and J 3 bases, with 11 bases left between them. The CDR3 runs to 13 residues. CDR3 protein: CATSSGYDYGYTF. The CDR3 nucleotides read TGTGCCACCAGCAGCGGTTACGACTATGGCTACACCTTC.

The rearrangement joins TRBV7-9 to TRBJ2-5, with TRBD1 matching 8 bases. J gave up 5 bases and V 11 bases, and 7 bases lay outside the gene matches. Germline V gives CDR1 SEHNR, CDR2 FQNEAQ (reference sequence). The CDR3 is 12 residues long. In nucleotides, the CDR3 is TGTGCCGTACAGACAGGGGATGAGACCCAGTACTTC. Its translation: CAVQTGDETQYF. Full variable domain (missing parts from reference TRBV7-9 and TRBJ2-5): DTGVSQNPRHKITKRGQNVTFRCDPISEHNRLYWYRQTLGQGPEFLTYFQNEAQLEKSRLLSDRFSAERPKGSFSTLEIQRTEQGDSAMYLCAVQTGDETQYFGPGTRLLVL.

The gene calls are TRBV5-1 and TRBJ1-4; 7 positions agree with TRBD1. V shed 4 bases, J shed 10 bases, and the junction held 10 bases outside the gene matches. The germline V gene encodes CDR1 SGHRS and CDR2 YFSETQ. This CDR3 contains 14 residues. The CDR3: CASSLDRVVGKLFF. The CDR3 nucleotides are TGCGCCAGCAGCCTCGACAGGGTTGTGGGAAAACTGTTTTTT.

This clone was recorded a few times. The V and J genes are TRBV7-9 and TRBJ1-6; 8 positions agree with TRBD1. The CDR3 extends over 15 amino acids. Trimming removed 6 bases from V and 7 bases from J; junction bases left unmatched: 8. Germline-derived CDR1 and CDR2 are SEHNR and FQNEAQ (reference sequence). In DNA, the CDR3 is TGTGCCAGCAGTGGTGGACAGGGTTCGAATTCACCCCTCCACTTT. As protein: CASSGGQGSNSPLHF.

The chain combines TRBV3-1 (or the pseudogene TRBV3-2) with TRBJ2-3; a weak D match, TRBD1 (5 bases). The CDR3 runs 12 residues. Trimming shortened V by 5 bases and J by 6 bases, and 9 bases separated the two germline ends. CDR1 is LGHDT and CDR2 is YNNKEL in the germline V gene (reference sequence). The CDR3 DNA sequence: TGTGCCAGCAGCGGGAACAGGGATACGCAGTATTTT. Its translation: CASSGNRDTQYF.

CDR3 DNA sequence: TGTGCCAGCTCACGGCGGGAGGACAGGCCCTATGGCTACACCTTC. Translated: CASSRREDRPYGYTF. The chain uses TRBV18 and TRBJ1-2; 7 bases map to TRBD1. The CDR3 is 15 residues long. Unmatched junction bases numbered 9, after V lost 4 bases and J lost 4 bases. CDR1 is KGHSH and CDR2 is LQKENI in the germline V gene. Variable domain in full (rest from reference TRBV18 and TRBJ1-2): NAGVMQNPRHLVRRRGQEARLRCSPMKGHSHVYWYRQLPEEGLKFMVYLQKENIIDESGMPKERFSAEFPKEGPSILRIQQVVRGDSAAYFCASSRREDRPYGYTFGSGTRLTVV.

The chain joins TRBV28 to TRBJ2-3; tentatively, D is TRBD1 (6 bases). The V end was cut by 7 bases, the J end by 3 bases, with 14 bases between. This CDR3 has 14 amino acids. Germline CDR1 and CDR2: MDHEN and SYDVKM. The CDR3 sequence is CASNPGTLTDTQYF. CDR3 nucleotide sequence: TGTGCCAGCAACCCCGGGACACTAACAGATACGCAGTATTTT.

The rearrangement uses TRBV3-1 (or the pseudogene TRBV3-2) and TRBJ2-1; TRBD1 matches 7 bases. Germline CDR1 is LGHDT and CDR2 is YNNKEL (reference sequence). There are 20 residues in the CDR3. V gave up 0 bases and J gave up 0 bases; unmatched junction bases: 14. Here the CDR3 reads CASSQDWVRQGNSSYNEQFF. The DNA for the CDR3 is TGTGCCAGCAGCCAAGATTGGGTGAGACAGGGTAATAGCTCCTACAATGAGCAGTTCTTC.

This chain joins TRBV14 and TRBJ2-2, with D possibly matching TRBD1 (6 bases). The germline CDR1 and CDR2 sequences are SGHDN and FVKESK. V lost 0 bases and J 5 bases, leaving 13 bases between the germline ends. The CDR3 spans 16 residues. CDR3 loop: CASSQDLGARTGELFF. In DNA form, the CDR3 reads TGTGCCAGCAGCCAAGATCTGGGGGCGCGAACCGGGGAGCTGTTTTTT.

This rearrangement joins TRBV11-1 to TRBJ1-1, with D perhaps TRBD1 (5 bases). The CDR3 is made up of 16 amino acids. Germline CDR1 is SGHAT and CDR2 is FQDESV (reference sequence). With 1 base removed from V and 1 base from J, the gap between germline ends came to 13 bases. CDR3 protein: CASSLVAGIRNTEAFF. The CDR3 DNA is TGTGCCAGCAGCTTAGTGGCAGGGATAAGGAACACTGAAGCTTTCTTT.